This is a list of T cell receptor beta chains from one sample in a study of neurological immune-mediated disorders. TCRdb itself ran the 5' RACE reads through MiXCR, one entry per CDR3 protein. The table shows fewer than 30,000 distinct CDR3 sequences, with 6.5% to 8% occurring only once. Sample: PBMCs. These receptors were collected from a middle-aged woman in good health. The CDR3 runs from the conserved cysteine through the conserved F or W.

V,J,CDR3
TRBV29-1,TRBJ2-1,CSLVFRGRPDEQFF
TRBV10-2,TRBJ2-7,CASCSSGPTEQYF
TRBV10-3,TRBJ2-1,CAKTGTKGGEQFF
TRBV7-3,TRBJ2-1,CASRRASGRADEQFF
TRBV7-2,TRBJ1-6,CASSPRDRGSPLHF
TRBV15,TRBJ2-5,CATSTRGYQETQYF
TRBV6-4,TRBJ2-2,CASSDSIGAPTGELFF
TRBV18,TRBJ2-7,CASSPPGTFSSYEQYF
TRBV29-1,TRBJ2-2,CSVSPGGANTGELFF
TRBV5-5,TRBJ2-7,CASSLLGTAYEQYF
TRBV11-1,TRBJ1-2,CASSLPSDVKVIF
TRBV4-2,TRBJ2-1,CASSQDAGGLDNEQFF